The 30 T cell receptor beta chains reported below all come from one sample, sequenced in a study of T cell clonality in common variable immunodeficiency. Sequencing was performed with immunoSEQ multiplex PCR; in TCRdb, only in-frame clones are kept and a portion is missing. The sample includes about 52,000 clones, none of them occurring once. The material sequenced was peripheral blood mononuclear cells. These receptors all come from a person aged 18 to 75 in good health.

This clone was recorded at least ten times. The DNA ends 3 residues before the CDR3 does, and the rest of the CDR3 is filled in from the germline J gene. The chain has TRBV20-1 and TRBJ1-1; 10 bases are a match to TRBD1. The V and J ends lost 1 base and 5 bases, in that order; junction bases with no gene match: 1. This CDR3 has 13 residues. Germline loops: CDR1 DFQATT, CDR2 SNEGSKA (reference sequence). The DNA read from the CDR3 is TGCAGTGCTAGAGGACAGGGGGCGACTGAA. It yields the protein CSARGQGATE. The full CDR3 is CSARGQGATEAFF.

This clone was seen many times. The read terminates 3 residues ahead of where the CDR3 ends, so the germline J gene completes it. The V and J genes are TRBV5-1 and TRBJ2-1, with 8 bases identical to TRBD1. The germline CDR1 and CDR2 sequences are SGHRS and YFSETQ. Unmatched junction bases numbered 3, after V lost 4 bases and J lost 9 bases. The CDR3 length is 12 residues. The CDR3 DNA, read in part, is TGCGCCAGCAGCGCGGACAGGGTTGAG. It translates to CASSADRVE. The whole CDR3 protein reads CASSADRVEQFF.

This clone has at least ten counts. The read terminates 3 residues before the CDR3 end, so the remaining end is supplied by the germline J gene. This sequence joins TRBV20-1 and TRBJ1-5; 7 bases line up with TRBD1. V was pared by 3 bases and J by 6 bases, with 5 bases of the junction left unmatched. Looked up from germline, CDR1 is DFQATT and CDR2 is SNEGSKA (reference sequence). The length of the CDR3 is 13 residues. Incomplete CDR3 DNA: TGCAGTGCTAGGACAGGGATCGGTCAGCCC. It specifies CSARTGIGQP. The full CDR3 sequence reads CSARTGIGQPQHF.

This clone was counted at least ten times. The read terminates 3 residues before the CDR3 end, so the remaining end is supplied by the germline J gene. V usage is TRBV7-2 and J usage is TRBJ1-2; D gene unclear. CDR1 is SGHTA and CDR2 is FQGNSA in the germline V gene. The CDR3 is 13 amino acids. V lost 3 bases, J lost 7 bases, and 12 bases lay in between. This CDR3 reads CASSFSSSGGYTF. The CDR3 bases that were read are TGTGCCAGCAGCTTTAGTTCCTCGGGTGGC. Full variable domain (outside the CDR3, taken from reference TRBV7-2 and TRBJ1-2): GAGVSQSPSNKVTEKGKDVELRCDPISGHTALYWYRQSLGQGLEFLIYFQGNSAPDKSGLPSDRFSAERTGGSVSTLTIQRTQQEDSAVYLCASSFSSSGGYTFGSGTRLTVV.

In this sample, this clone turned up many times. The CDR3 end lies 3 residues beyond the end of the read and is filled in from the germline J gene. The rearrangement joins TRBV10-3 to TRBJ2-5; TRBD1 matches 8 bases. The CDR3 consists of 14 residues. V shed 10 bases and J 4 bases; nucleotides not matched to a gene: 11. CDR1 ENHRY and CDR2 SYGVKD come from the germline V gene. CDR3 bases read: TGTGCCACCAGGGAACAGGGGGATACAGAGACC. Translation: CATREQGDTET. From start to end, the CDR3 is CATREQGDTETQYF.

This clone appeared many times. CDR3 protein: CASSMVQGPYNDYTF. CDR3 DNA (partial): TGTGCCAGTAGTATGGTACAGGGCCCCTACAATGAC. J is TRBJ1-2 and V is TRBV19, with D possibly being TRBD1 (6 bases). The read ends 3 residues shy of where the CDR3 ends; the end is completed using the germline J gene. Germline V gene data show CDR1 as LNHDA and CDR2 as SQIVND (reference sequence). This CDR3 comprises 15 residues.

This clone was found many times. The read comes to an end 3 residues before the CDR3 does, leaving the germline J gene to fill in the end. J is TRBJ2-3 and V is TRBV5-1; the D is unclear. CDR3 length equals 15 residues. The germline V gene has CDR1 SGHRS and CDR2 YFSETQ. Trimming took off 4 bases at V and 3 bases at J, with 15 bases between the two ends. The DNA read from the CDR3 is TGCGCCAGCAGCCTAACAGACCCAAGGACAGATACG. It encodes CASSLTDPRTDT. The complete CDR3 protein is CASSLTDPRTDTQYF.

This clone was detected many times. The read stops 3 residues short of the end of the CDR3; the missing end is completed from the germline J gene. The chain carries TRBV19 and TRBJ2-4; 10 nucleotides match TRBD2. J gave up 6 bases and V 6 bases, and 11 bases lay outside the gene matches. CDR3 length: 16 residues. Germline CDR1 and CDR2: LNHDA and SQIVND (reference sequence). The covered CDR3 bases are TGTGCCAGTAGCACCGGGACTAGCGAAGATGGAAACATT. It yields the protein CASSTGTSEDGNI. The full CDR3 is CASSTGTSEDGNIQYF. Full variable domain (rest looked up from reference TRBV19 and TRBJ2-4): DGGITQSPKYLFRKEGQNVTLSCEQNLNHDAMYWYRQDPGQGLRLIYYSQIVNDFQKGDIAEGYSVSREKKESFPLTVTSAQKNPTAFYLCASSTGTSEDGNIQYFGAGTRLSVL.

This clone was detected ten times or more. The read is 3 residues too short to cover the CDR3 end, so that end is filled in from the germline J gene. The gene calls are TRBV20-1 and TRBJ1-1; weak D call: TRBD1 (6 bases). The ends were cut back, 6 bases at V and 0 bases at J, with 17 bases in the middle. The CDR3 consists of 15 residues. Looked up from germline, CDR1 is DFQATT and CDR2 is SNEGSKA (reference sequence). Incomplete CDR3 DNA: TGCAGTGCGCCCGTCCCGGGACAATTGAACACTGAA. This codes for CSAPVPGQLNTE. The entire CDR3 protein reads CSAPVPGQLNTEAFF.

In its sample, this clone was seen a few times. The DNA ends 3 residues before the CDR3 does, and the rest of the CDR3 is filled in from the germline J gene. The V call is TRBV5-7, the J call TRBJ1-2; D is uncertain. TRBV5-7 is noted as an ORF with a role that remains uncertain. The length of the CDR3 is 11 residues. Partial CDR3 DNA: TGTGCCAGCAGCTTGGGGCAGAAC. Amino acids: CASSLGQN. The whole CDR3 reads CASSLGQNYTF.

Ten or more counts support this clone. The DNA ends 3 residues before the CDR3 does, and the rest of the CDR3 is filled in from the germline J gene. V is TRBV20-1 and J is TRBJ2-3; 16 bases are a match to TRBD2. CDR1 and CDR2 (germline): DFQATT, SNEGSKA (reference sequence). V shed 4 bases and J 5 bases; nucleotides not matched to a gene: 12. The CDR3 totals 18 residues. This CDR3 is CSATEPTGTSGGGDTQYF. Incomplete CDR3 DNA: TGCAGTGCTACCGAGCCAACCGGGACTAGCGGGGGGGGAGATACG.

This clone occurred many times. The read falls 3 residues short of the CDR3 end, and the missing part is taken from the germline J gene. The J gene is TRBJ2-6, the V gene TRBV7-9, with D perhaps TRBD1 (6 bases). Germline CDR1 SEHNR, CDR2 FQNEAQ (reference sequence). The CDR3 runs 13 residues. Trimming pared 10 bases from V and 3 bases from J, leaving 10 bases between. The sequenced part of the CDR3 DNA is TGTGCCACCCCGGACAGTGGGGCCAACGTC. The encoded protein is CATPDSGANV. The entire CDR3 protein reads CATPDSGANVLTF.

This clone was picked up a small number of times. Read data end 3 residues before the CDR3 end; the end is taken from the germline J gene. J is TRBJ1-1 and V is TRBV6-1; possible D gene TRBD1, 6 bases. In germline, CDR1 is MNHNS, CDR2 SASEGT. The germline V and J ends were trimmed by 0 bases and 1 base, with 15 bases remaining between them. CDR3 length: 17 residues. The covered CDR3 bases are TGTGCCAGCAGTGAAGCTTCACAGGGTAGGGGGAACACTGAA. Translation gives CASSEASQGRGNTE. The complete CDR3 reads CASSEASQGRGNTEAFF.

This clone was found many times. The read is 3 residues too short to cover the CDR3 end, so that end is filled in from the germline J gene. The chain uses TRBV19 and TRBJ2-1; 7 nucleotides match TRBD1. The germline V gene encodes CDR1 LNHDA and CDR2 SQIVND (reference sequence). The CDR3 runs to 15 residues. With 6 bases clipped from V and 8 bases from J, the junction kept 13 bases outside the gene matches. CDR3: CASSSTGFGRDEQFF. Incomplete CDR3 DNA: TGTGCCAGTAGCTCGACAGGGTTCGGCCGCGATGAG.

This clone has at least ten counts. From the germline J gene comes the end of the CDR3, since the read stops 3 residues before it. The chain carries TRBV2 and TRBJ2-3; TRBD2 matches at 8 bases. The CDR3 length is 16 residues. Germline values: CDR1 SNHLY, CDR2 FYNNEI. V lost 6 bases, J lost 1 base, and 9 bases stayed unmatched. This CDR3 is CASSPYGREGTDTQYF. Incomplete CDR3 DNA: TGTGCCAGCAGCCCTTATGGGCGGGAGGGCACAGATACG.

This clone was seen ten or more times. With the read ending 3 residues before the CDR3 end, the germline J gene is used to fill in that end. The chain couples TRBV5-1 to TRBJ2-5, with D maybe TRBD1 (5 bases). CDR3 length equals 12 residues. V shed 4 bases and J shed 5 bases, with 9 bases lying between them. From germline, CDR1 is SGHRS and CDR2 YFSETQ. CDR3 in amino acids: CASSQQDETQYF. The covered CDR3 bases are TGCGCCAGCAGCCAACAGGACGAGACC.

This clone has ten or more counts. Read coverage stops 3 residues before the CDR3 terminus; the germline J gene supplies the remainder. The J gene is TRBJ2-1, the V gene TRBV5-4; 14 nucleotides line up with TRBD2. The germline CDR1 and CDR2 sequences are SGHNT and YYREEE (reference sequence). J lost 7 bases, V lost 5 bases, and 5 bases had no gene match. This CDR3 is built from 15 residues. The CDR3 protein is CASRTSGRASNEQFF. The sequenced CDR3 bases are TGTGCCAGCAGGACTAGCGGGAGGGCCTCGAATGAG.

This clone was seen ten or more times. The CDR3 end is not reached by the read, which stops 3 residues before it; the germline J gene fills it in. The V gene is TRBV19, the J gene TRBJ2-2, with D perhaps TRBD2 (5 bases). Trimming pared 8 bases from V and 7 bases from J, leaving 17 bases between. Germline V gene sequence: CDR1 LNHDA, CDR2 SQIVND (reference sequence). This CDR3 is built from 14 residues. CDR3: CASLRGSSVGELFF. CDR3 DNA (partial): TGTGCCAGTCTTCGCGGGTCATCCGTCGGGGAG.

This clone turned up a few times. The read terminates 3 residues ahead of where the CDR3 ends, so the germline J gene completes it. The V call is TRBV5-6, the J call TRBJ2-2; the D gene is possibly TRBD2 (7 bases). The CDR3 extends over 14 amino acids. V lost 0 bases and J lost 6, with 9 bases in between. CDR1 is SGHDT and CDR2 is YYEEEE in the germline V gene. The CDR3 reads CASSLGGGAGELFF. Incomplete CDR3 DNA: TGTGCCAGCAGCTTGGGAGGGGGGGCCGGGGAG.

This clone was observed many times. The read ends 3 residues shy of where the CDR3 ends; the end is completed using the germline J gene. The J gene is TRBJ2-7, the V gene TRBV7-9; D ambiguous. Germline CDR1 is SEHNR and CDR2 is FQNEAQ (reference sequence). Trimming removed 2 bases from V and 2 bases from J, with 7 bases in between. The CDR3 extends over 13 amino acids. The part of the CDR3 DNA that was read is TGTGCCAGCAGCTTAAGTTCGGCCTACGAG. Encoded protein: CASSLSSAYE. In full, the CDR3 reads CASSLSSAYEQYF. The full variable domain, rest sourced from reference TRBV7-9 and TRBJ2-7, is DTGVSQNPRHKITKRGQNVTFRCDPISEHNRLYWYRQTLGQGPEFLTYFQNEAQLEKSRLLSDRFSAERPKGSFSTLEIQRTEQGDSAMYLCASSLSSAYEQYFGPGTRLTVT.

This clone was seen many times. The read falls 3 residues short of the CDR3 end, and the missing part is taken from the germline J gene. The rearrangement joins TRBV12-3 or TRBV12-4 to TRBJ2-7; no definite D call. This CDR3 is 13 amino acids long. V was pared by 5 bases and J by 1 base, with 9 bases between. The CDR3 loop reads CASSPRLSYEQYF. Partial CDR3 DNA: TGTGCCAGCAGTCCTAGACTTTCCTACGAG.

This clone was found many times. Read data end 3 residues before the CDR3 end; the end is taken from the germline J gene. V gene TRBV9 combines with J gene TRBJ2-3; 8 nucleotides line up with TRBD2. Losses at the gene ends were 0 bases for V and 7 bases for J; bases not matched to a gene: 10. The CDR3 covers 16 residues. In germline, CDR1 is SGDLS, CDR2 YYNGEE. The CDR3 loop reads CASSVGPGGDTYTQYF. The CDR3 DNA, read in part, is TGTGCCAGCAGCGTAGGTCCCGGGGGGGACACTTATACG.

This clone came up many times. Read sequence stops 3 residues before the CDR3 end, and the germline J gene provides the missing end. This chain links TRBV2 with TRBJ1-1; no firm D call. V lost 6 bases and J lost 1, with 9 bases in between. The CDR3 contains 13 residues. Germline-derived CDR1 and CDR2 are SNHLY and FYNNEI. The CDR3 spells CASRVWQNTEAFF. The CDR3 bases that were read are TGTGCCAGCAGGGTTTGGCAGAACACTGAA.

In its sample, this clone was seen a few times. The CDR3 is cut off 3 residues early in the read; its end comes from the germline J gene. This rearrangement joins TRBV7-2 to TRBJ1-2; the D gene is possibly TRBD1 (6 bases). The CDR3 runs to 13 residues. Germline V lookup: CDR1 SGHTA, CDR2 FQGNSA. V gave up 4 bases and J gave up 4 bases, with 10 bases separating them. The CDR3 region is CASSYRDSYGYTF. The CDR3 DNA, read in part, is TGTGCCAGCAGCTACAGGGATTCCTATGGC.

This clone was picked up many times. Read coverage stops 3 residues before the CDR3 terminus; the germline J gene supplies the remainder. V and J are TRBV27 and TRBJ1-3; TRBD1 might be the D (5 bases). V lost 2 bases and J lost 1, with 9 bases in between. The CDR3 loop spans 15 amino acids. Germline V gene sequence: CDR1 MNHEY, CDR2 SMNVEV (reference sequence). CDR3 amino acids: CASSLQGWSGNTIYF. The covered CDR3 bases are TGTGCCAGCAGTTTACAGGGTTGGTCTGGAAACACC.

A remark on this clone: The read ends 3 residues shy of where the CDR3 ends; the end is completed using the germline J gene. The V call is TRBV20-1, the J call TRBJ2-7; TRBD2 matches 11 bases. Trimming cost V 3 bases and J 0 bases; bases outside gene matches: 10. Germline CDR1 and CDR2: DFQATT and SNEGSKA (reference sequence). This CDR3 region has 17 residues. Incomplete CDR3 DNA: TGCAGTGCTAGCTCAATTCCTAGCGGGAGGTCCTCCTACGAG. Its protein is CSASSIPSGRSSYE. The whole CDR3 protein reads CSASSIPSGRSSYEQYF.

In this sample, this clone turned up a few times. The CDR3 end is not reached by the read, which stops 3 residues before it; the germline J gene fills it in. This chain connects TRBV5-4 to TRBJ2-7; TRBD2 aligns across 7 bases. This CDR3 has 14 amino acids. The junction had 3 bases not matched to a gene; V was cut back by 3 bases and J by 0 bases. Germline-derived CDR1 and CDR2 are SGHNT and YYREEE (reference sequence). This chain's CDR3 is CASSSGGYSYEQYF. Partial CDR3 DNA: TGTGCCAGCAGCTCCGGGGGGTACTCCTACGAG. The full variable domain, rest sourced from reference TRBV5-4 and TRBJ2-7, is ETGVTQSPTHLIKTRGQQVTLRCSSQSGHNTVSWYQQALGQGPQFIFQYYREEENGRGNFPPRFSGLQFPNYSSELNVNALELDDSALYLCASSSGGYSYEQYFGPGTRLTVT.

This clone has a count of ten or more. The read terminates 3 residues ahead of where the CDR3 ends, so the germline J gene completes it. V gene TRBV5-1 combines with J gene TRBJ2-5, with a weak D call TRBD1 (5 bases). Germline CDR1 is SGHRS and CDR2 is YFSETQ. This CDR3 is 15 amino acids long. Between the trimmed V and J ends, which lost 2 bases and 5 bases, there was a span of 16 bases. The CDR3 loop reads CASSFATNKGETQYF. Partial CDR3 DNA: TGCGCCAGCAGCTTCGCTACCAATAAGGGGGAGACC.

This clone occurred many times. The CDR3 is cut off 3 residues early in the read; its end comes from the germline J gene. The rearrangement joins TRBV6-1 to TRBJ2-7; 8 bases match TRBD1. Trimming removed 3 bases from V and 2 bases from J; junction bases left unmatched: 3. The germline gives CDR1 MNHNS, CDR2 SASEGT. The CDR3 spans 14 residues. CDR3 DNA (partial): TGTGCCAGCAGTGAGGACAGGGTGACCTACGAG. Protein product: CASSEDRVTYE. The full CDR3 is CASSEDRVTYEQYF.

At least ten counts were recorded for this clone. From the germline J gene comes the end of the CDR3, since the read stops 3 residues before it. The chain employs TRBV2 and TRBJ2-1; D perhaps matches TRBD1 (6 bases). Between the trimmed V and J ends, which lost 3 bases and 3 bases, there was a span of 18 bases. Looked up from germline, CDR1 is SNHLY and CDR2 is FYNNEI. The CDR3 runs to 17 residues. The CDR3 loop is CASSDPLSRGNYNEQFF. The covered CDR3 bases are TGTGCCAGCAGTGATCCCCTCTCTAGGGGGAACTACAATGAG. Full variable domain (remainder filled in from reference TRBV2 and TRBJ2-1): EPEVTQTPSHQVTQMGQEVILRCVPISNHLYFYWYRQILGQKVEFLVSFYNNEISEKSEIFDDQFSVERPDGSNFTLKIRSTKLEDSAMYFCASSDPLSRGNYNEQFFGPGTRLTVL.